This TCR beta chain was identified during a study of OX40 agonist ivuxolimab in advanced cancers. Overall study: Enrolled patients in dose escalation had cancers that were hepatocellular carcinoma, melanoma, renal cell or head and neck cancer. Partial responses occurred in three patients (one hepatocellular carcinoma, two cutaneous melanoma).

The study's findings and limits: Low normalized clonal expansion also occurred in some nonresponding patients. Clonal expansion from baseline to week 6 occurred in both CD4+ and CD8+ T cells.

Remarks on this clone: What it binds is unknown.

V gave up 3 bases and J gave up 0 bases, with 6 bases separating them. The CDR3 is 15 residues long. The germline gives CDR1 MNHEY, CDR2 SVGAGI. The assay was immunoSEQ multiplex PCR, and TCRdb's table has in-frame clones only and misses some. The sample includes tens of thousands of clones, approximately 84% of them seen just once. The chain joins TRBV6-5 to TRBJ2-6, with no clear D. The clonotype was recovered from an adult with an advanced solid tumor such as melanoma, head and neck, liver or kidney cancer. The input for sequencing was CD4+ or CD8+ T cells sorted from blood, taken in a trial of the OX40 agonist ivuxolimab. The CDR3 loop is CASSYPSSGANVLTF. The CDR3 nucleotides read TGTGCCAGCAGTTATCCGAGCTCTGGGGCCAACGTCCTGACTTTC.